These T cell receptor beta chains were read from a single sample in a study of T cells expressing NK-cell markers. TCRdb reworked the 5' RACE reads into one entry per CDR3 protein, no DNA. The sample yields 500,000 to 700,000 distinct CDR3 sequences, of which the top ten take up approximately 3.6%. The sample comprised blood T cells: a sorted CD56 or NKG2C T cell subset, CD4+ or CD8+ T cells, or bulk PBMC T cells (not recorded which). The receptors were sampled from a man between 18 and 35 years old in good health. Both conserved end residues are part of each CDR3.

J: TRBJ2-1
V: TRBV12-3/TRBV12-4
CDR3: CASSPSASGRARGEQFF

J: TRBJ2-1
V: TRBV18
CDR3: CASSAISLAGGSHNEQFF

J: TRBJ2-3
V: TRBV11-2
CDR3: CASRLTGDTQYF

J: TRBJ2-1
V: TRBV10-3
CDR3: CAISGLAENEQFF

J: TRBJ2-7
V: TRBV29-1
CDR3: CSANRGTVHEQYF

J: TRBJ1-2
V: TRBV10-3
CDR3: CAISAGTVRGLDGYTF

J: TRBJ2-7
V: TRBV7-2
CDR3: CASSLQGSSYEQYF

J: TRBJ1-2
V: TRBV29-1
CDR3: CTTQTRGSSNYGYTF

J: TRBJ1-4
V: TRBV27
CDR3: CASCSGGGGKEKLFF

J: TRBJ1-4
V: TRBV18
CDR3: CASSPRTATNEKLFF

J: TRBJ2-3
V: TRBV5-6
CDR3: CASSLRGGRAGDTQYF

J: TRBJ2-1
V: TRBV24-1
CDR3: CATTSGSNEQFF

J: TRBJ2-3
V: TRBV3-1
CDR3: CASSPRFGQGEDTQYF

J: TRBJ2-7
V: TRBV6-5
CDR3: CASSHPIGRDYEQYF

J: TRBJ2-7
V: TRBV12-3/TRBV12-4
CDR3: CASRATGGDTSYEQYF

J: TRBJ2-1
V: TRBV19
CDR3: CASRGRQTHNEQFF

J: TRBJ2-1
V: TRBV7-2
CDR3: CASSPDSNGFYNEQFF

J: TRBJ2-7
V: TRBV4-3
CDR3: CASSQINGPLYEQYF

J: TRBJ2-7
V: TRBV5-1
CDR3: CASSLEGSGLAEIPYEQYF

J: TRBJ2-3
V: TRBV6-2/TRBV6-3
CDR3: CASSYAQVRDTQYF

J: TRBJ2-6
V: TRBV11-2
CDR3: CASSLDLGANVLTF

J: TRBJ2-3
V: TRBV27
CDR3: CASSLSLAGVGWSDTQYF

J: TRBJ2-1
V: TRBV18
CDR3: CASSPASGSIHNEQFF

J: TRBJ2-7
V: TRBV11-2
CDR3: CASSPVRGARTTYEQYF

J: TRBJ1-5
V: TRBV20-1
CDR3: CSARDERRSYQPQHF

J: TRBJ2-1
V: TRBV4-3
CDR3: CASSQESQLGTSYPNEQFF

J: TRBJ2-1
V: TRBV3-1
CDR3: CASSRRQGSYNEQFF

J: TRBJ2-7
V: TRBV7-2
CDR3: CASSLVRGSYEQYF

J: TRBJ2-6
V: TRBV5-1
CDR3: CASRDSLSGANVLTF

J: TRBJ2-3
V: TRBV12-5
CDR3: CASGLAGGTRSSTDTQYF